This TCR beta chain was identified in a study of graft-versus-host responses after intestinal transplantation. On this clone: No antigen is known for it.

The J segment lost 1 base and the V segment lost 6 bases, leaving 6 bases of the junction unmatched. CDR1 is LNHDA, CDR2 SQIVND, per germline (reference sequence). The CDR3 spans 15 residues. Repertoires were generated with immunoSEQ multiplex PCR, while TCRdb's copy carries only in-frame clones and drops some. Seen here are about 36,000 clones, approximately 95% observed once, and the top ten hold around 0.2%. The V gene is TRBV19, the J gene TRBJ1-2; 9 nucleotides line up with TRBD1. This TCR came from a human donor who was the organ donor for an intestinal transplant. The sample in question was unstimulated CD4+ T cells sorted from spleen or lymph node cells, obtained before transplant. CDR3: CASSPGTGFNYGYTF. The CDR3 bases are TGTGCCAGTAGCCCCGGGACAGGGTTTAACTATGGCTACACCTTC.